This TCR beta chain stems from a study of cytomegalovirus exposure and HLA in healthy donors. The table came from immunoSEQ multiplex PCR; TCRdb's copy has only in-frame clones and leaves some out. This table has roughly 150,000 clones, 85% to 90% appearing once. The origin of this receptor is a woman aged 18-29 years in good health and CMV-seropositive. Sequenced: PBMCs.

The CDR3 bases are TGCGCCAGCAGTGACGGACTAGCGGCGAACTCTGGGGCCAACGTCCTGACTTTC. It specifies CASSDGLAANSGANVLTF. V is TRBV10-2 and J is TRBJ2-6; TRBD2 matches at 10 bases. The V gene's germline CDR1 is WSHSY and CDR2 SAAADI. V shed 3 bases and J 0 bases; nucleotides not matched to a gene: 5. The CDR3 sequence is 18 residues long.